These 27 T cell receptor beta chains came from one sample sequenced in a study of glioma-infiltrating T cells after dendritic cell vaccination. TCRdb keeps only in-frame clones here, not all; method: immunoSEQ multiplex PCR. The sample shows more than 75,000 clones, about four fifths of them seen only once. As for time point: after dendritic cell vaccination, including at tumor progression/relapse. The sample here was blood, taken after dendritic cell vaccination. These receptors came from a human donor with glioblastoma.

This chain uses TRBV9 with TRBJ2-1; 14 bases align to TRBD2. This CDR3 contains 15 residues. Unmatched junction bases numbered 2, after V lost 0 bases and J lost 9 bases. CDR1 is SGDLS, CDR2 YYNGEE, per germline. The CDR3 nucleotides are TGTGCCAGCAGCGTAGGACTAGCGGGGGGGCGTGAGCAGTTCTTC. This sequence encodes CASSVGLAGGREQFF. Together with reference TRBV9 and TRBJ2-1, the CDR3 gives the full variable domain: DSGVTQTPKHLITATGQRVTLRCSPRSGDLSVYWYQQSLDQGLQFLIQYYNGEERAKGNILERFSAQQFPDLHSELNLSSLELGDSALYFCASSVGLAGGREQFFGPGTRLTVL.

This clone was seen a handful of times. CDR3 in DNA: TGTGCCAGCAGTTACCAGGGTGGCGAGCAGTACTTC. Protein sequence: CASSYQGGEQYF. This chain joins TRBV6-5 and TRBJ2-7; TRBD1 might be the D (5 bases). Trimming removed 2 bases from V and 6 bases from J, with 8 bases in between. The CDR3 spans 12 residues. In germline, CDR1 is MNHEY, CDR2 SVGAGI.

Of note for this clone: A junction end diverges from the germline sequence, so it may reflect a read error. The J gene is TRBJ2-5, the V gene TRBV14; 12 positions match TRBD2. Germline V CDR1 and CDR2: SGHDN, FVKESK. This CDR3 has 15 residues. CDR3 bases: TGTGCCAGCAGCCAAGATTATGGACTAGCGGGGCCGATTAACTTC. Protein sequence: CASSQDYGLAGPINF.

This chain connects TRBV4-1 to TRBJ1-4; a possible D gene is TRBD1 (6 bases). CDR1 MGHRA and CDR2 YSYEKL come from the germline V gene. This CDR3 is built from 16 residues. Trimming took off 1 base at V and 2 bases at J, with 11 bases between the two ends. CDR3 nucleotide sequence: TGCGCCAGCAGCCAAGGACGACAGGTTACTAATGAAAAACTGTTTTTT. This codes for CASSQGRQVTNEKLFF.

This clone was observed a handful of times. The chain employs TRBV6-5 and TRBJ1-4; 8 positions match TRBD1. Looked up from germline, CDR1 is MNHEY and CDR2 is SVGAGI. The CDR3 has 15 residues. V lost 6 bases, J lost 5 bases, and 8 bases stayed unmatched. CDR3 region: CASRGGTGTNEKLFF. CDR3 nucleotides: TGTGCCAGCAGGGGCGGGACAGGAACGAATGAAAAACTGTTTTTT.

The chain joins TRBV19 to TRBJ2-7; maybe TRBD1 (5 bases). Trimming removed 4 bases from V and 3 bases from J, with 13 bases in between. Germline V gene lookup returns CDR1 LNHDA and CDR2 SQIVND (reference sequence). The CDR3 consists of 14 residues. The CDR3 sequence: CASSRSDSYYEQYF. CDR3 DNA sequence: TGTGCCAGTAGTAGGAGCGACAGCTACTACGAGCAGTACTTC.

The CDR3 region has the DNA TGCAGCGTTGATTTCGTTAGCGGGGGGGCGGGGGAGACCCAGTACTTC. This translates into CSVDFVSGGAGETQYF. The gene calls are TRBV29-1 and TRBJ2-5; 11 nucleotides match TRBD2. This CDR3 is 16 amino acids long. The germline CDR1 and CDR2 sequences are SQVTM and ANQGSEA. V lost 3 bases to trimming and J lost 5 bases; unmatched junction nucleotides: 11.

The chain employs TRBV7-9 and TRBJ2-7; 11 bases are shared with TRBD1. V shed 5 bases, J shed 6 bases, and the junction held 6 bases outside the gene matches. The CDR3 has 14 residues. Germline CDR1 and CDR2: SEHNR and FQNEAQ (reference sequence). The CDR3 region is CASSLRTGGSEQYF. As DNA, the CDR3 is TGTGCCAGCAGCCTACGGACAGGGGGCAGCGAGCAGTACTTC. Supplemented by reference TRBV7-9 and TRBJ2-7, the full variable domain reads DTGVSQNPRHKITKRGQNVTFRCDPISEHNRLYWYRQTLGQGPEFLTYFQNEAQLEKSRLLSDRFSAERPKGSFSTLEIQRTEQGDSAMYLCASSLRTGGSEQYFGPGTRLTVT.

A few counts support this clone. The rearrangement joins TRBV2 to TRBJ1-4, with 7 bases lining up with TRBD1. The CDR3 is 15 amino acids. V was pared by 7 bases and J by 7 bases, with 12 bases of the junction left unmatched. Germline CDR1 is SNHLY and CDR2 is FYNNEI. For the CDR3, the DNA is TGTGCCAGCAACATCGGGGTAGCAGGGGGTGAAAAACTGTTTTTT. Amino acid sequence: CASNIGVAGGEKLFF. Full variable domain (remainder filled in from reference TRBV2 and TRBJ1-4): EPEVTQTPSHQVTQMGQEVILRCVPISNHLYFYWYRQILGQKVEFLVSFYNNEISEKSEIFDDQFSVERPDGSNFTLKIRSTKLEDSAMYFCASNIGVAGGEKLFFGSGTQLSVL.

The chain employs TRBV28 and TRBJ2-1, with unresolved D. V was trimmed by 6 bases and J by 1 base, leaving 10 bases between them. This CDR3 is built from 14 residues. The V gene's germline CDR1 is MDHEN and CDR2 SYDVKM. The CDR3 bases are TGTGCCAGCAGCCCCTCCGGGTCCTACAATGAGCAGTTCTTC. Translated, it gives CASSPSGSYNEQFF. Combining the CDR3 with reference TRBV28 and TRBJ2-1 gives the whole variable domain DVKVTQSSRYLVKRTGEKVFLECVQDMDHENMFWYRQDPGLGLRLIYFSYDVKMKEKGDIPEGYSVSREKKERFSLILESASTNQTSMYLCASSPSGSYNEQFFGPGTRLTVL.

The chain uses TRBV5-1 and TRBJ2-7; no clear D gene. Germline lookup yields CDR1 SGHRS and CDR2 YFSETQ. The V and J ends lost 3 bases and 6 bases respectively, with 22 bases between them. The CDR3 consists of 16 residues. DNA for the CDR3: TGCGCCAGCAGCTCTCAGTTGGCCCCAGAAGTTCGCGAGCAGTACTTC. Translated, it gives CASSSQLAPEVREQYF.

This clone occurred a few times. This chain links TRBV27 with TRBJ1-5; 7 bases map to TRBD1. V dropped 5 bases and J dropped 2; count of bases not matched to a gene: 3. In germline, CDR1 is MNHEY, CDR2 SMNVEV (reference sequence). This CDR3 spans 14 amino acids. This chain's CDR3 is CASSHQGGNQPQHF. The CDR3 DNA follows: TGTGCCAGCAGTCACCAGGGGGGCAATCAGCCCCAGCATTTT.

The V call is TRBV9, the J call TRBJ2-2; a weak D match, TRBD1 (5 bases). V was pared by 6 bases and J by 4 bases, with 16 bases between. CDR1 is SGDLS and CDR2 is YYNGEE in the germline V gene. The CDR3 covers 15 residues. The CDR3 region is CASTSQTASTGELFF. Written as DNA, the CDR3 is TGTGCCAGCACCTCACAGACAGCTTCCACCGGGGAGCTGTTTTTT.

CDR3 nucleotide sequence: TGTGCCAGCTCAAAAGACAGCTTTGAAGCTTTCTTT. Its translation is CASSKDSFEAFF. The chain carries TRBV25-1 and TRBJ1-1; TRBD1 might be the D (5 bases). CDR3 length: 12 amino acids. Germline V gene lookup returns CDR1 MGHDK and CDR2 SYGVNS. Trimming removed 8 bases from V and 7 bases from J, with 14 bases in between. Based on the CDR3 plus reference TRBV25-1 and TRBJ1-1, the full variable domain is EADIYQTPRYLVIGTGKKITLECSQTMGHDKMYWYQQDPGMELHLIHYSYGVNSTEKGDLSSESTVSRIRTEHFPLTLESARPSHTSQYLCASSKDSFEAFFGQGTRLTVV.

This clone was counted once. The CDR3 DNA sequence: TGTGCCAGCAGTGAAGATAGGGCGGGAGCCTACGAGCAGTACTTC. This translates into CASSEDRAGAYEQYF. The chain recombines TRBV25-1 with TRBJ2-7; 7 nucleotides match TRBD2. CDR1 and CDR2 from the germline V gene are MGHDK and SYGVNS. Unmatched junction bases numbered 6, after V lost 2 bases and J lost 2 bases. This CDR3 has 15 amino acids.

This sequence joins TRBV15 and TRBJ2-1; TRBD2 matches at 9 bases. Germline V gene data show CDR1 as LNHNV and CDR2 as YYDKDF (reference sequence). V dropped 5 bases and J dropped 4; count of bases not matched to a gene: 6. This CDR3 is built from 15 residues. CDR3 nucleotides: TGTGCCACCAGCCGACTAGCGGTCACTTACAATGAGCAGTTCTTC. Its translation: CATSRLAVTYNEQFF.

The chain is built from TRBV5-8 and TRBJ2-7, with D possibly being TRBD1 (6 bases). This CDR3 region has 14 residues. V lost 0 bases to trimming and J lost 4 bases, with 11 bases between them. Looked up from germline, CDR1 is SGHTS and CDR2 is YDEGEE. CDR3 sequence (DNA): TGTGCCAGCAGCTTGGTTAACAGGGAGTACGAGCAGTACTTC. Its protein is CASSLVNREYEQYF.

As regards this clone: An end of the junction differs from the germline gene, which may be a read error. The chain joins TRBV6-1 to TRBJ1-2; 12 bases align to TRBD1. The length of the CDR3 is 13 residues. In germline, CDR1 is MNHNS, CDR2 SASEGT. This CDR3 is CAGTGGANYGYTF. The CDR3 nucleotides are TGTGCCGGGACAGGGGGCGCTAATTATGGCTACACCTTC.

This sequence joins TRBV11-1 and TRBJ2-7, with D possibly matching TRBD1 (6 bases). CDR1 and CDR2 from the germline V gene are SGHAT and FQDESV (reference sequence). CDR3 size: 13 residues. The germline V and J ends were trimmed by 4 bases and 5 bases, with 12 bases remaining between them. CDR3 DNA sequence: TGTGCCAGCAGCTCAGACAGGACCCACGAGCAGTACTTC. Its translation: CASSSDRTHEQYF.

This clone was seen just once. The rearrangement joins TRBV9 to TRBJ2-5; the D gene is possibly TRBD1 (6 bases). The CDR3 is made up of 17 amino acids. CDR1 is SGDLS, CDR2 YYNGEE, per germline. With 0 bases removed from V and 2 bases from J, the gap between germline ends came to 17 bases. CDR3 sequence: CASSVAVAGEIQETQYF. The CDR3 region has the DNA TGTGCCAGCAGCGTAGCGGTGGCAGGGGAAATACAAGAGACCCAGTACTTC.

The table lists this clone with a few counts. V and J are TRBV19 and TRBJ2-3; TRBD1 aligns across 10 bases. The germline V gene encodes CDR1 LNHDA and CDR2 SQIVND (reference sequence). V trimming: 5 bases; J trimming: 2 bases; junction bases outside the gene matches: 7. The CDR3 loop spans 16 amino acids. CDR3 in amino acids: CASSALTGGLTDTQYF. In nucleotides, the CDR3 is TGTGCCAGTAGTGCCCTGACAGGGGGCCTCACAGATACGCAGTATTTT.

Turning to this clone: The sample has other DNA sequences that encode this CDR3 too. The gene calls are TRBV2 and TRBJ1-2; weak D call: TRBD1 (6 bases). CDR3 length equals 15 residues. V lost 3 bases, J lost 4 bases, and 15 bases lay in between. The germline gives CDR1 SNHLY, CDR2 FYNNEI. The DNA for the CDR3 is TGTGCCAGCAGTGAGATTTCAGGGGCTGGCTATGGCTACACCTTC. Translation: CASSEISGAGYGYTF.

CDR3 bases: TGTGCCAGCAGCCCCGGACAGGGCGGGGACACTGAAGCTTTCTTT. Translation gives CASSPGQGGDTEAFF. The rearrangement uses TRBV6-6 and TRBJ1-1, with 8 bases that match TRBD1. Germline V gene lookup returns CDR1 MNHNY and CDR2 SVGAGI (reference sequence). The CDR3 is 15 amino acids. V shed 6 bases, J shed 3 bases, and the junction held 9 bases outside the gene matches.

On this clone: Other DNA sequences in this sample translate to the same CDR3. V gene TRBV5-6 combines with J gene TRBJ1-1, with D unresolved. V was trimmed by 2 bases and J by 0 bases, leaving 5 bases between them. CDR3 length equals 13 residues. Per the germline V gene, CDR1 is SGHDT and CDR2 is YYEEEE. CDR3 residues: CASSFTVNTEAFF. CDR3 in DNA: TGTGCCAGCAGCTTTACGGTGAACACTGAAGCTTTCTTT. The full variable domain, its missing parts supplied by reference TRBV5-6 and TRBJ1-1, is DAGVTQSPTHLIKTRGQQVTLRCSPKSGHDTVSWYQQALGQGPQFIFQYYEEEERQRGNFPDRFSGHQFPNYSSELNVNALLLGDSALYLCASSFTVNTEAFFGQGTRLTVV.

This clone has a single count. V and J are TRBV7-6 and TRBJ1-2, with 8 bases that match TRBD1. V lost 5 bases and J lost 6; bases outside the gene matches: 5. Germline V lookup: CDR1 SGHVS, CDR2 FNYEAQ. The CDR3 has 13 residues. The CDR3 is CASSPTGADGYTF. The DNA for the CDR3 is TGTGCCAGCAGCCCGACAGGGGCGGATGGCTACACCTTC.

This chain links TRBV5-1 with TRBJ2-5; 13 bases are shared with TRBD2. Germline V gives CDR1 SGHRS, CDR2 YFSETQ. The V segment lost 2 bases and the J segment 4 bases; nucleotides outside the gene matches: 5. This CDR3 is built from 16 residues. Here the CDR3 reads CASSFMTSGGSETQYF. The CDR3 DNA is TGCGCCAGCAGCTTTATGACTAGCGGGGGGTCAGAGACCCAGTACTTC. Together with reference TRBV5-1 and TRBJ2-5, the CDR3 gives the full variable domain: KAGVTQTPRYLIKTRGQQVTLSCSPISGHRSVSWYQQTPGQGLQFLFEYFSETQRNKGNFPGRFSGRQFSNSRSEMNVSTLELGDSALYLCASSFMTSGGSETQYFGPGTRLLVL.

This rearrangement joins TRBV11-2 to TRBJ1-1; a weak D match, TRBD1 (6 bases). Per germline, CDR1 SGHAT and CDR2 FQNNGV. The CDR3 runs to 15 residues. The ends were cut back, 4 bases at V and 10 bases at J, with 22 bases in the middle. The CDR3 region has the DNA TGTGCCAGCAGCTCTACGGGGGGGCCGGGATTAACAGCTTTCTTT. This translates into CASSSTGGPGLTAFF.